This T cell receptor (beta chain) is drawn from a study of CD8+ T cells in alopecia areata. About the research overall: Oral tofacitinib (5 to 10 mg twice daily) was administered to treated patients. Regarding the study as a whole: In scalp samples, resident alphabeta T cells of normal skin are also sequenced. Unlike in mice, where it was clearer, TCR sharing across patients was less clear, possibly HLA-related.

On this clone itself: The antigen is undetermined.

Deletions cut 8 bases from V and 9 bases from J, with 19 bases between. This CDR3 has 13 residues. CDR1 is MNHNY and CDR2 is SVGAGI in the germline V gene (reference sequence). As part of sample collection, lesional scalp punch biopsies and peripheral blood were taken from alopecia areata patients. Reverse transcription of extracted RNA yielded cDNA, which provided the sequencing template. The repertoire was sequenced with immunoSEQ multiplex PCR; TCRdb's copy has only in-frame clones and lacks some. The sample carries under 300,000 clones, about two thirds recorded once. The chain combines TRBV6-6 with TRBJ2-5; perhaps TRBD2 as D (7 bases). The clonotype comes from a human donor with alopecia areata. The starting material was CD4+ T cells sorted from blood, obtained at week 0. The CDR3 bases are TGTGCCAGCTCCCCGGGGGGCGGATTTGCCCAGTACTTC. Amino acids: CASSPGGGFAQYF.